Presented here are 31 T cell receptor beta chains from one specimen sequenced in a study of identical twins. TCRdb reprocessed the 5' RACE reads with MiXCR, giving one entry per CDR3 protein. The data hold under 350,000 distinct CDR3 sequences, with roughly 8.6% observed a single time. This sample was shared with a second study, whose subject was yellow fever vaccine responses in identical twins.

The sample comprised CD8+ T cells sorted from blood. Every receptor here comes from a woman aged 18-29 years in good health.

This clonotype was counted many times. The chain carries TRBV7-2 and TRBJ2-1; 7 nucleotides line up with TRBD2. Looked up from germline, CDR1 is SGHTA and CDR2 is FQGNSA. V dropped 0 bases and J dropped 10; count of bases not matched to a gene: 6. CDR3 size: 14 residues. CDR3 in amino acids: CASSLATGGSEQFF. The CDR3 DNA is TGTGCCAGCAGCTTAGCGACGGGGGGTAGCGAGCAGTTCTTC. Supplemented by reference TRBV7-2 and TRBJ2-1, the full variable domain reads GAGVSQSPSNKVTEKGKDVELRCDPISGHTALYWYRQSLGQGLEFLIYFQGNSAPDKSGLPSDRFSAERTGGSVSTLTIQRTQQEDSAVYLCASSLATGGSEQFFGPGTRLTVL.

The chain employs TRBV19 and TRBJ2-7; D ambiguous. Germline V gives CDR1 LNHDA, CDR2 SQIVND (reference sequence). This CDR3 spans 13 amino acids. V shed 1 base and J shed 2 bases, with 6 bases lying between them. The CDR3 DNA reads as TGTGCCAGTAGTATAGCACCCGCCTACGAGCAGTACTTC. Encoded protein: CASSIAPAYEQYF. The full variable domain, with the rest looked up from reference TRBV19 and TRBJ2-7, is DGGITQSPKYLFRKEGQNVTLSCEQNLNHDAMYWYRQDPGQGLRLIYYSQIVNDFQKGDIAEGYSVSREKKESFPLTVTSAQKNPTAFYLCASSIAPAYEQYFGPGTRLTVT.

This clonotype was seen many times. The V and J genes are TRBV6-2 or TRBV6-3 and TRBJ1-5; tentative D call: TRBD1 (5 bases). V shed 9 bases and J shed 7 bases, with 16 bases lying between them. The CDR3 sequence is 13 residues long. The germline gives CDR1 MNHEY, CDR2 SVGEGT. The CDR3 region has the DNA TGTGCCAGTCTCCCGGGGGTTGGCCAGCCCCAGCATTTT. It specifies CASLPGVGQPQHF.

The gene calls are TRBV28 and TRBJ1-2; perhaps TRBD1 as D (6 bases). Germline V gene data show CDR1 as MDHEN and CDR2 as SYDVKM. The CDR3 runs to 14 residues. V lost 7 bases and J lost 6, with 18 bases in between. Written as DNA, the CDR3 is TGTGCCAGCATCACCTCCGGGACACACGATGGCTACACCTTC. Its translation: CASITSGTHDGYTF.

At least ten counts were recorded for this clonotype. The rearrangement uses TRBV20-1 and TRBJ2-1; D remains ambiguous. Germline V gene sequence: CDR1 DFQATT, CDR2 SNEGSKA (reference sequence). Trimming took off 0 bases at V and 10 bases at J, with 13 bases between the two ends. The CDR3 sequence is 13 residues long. CDR3 region: CSARESYPEEQFF. CDR3 nucleotides: TGCAGTGCTAGAGAGAGTTACCCTGAGGAGCAGTTCTTC.

This chain uses TRBV13 with TRBJ2-2; tentatively, D is TRBD1 (5 bases). Germline-derived CDR1 and CDR2 are PRHDT and FYEKMQ (reference sequence). CDR3 size: 13 residues. V lost 5 bases and J lost 7, with 11 bases in between. This CDR3 reads CASSQGNYGELFF. As DNA, the CDR3 is TGTGCCAGCAGCCAGGGAAACTACGGGGAGCTGTTTTTT. Filled out from reference TRBV13 and TRBJ2-2, the complete variable domain reads AAGVIQSPRHLIKEKRETATLKCYPIPRHDTVYWYQQGPGQDPQFLISFYEKMQSDKGSIPDRFSAQQFSDYHSELNMSSLELGDSALYFCASSQGNYGELFFGEGSRLTVL.

This clonotype occurred many times. The chain couples TRBV7-9 to TRBJ1-5; 10 bases are shared with TRBD1. Unmatched junction bases numbered 4, after V lost 0 bases and J lost 5 bases. CDR1 SEHNR and CDR2 FQNEAQ come from the germline V gene (reference sequence). The CDR3 has 16 residues. In nucleotides, the CDR3 is TGTGCCAGCAGCTTAGCGGACGGGACAGGGGATCAGCCCCAGCATTTT. Amino acids: CASSLADGTGDQPQHF.

In its sample, this clonotype was seen a few times. Relative to the germline gene, one junction end is altered; a read error may explain this. The chain links TRBV2 to TRBJ2-4, with D hard to call. The CDR3 loop spans 13 amino acids. Germline V gene data show CDR1 as SNHLY and CDR2 as FYNNEI. CDR3 amino acids: CASNNPAKNNQYF. For the CDR3, the DNA is TGTGCCAGCAATAACCCAGCCAAAAACAATCAGTACTTC.

This clonotype was seen at least ten times. This CDR3 is CASSSRPSGRRYNEQFF. CDR3 sequence (DNA): TGTGCCAGCAGCTCCCGCCCATCCGGGAGGAGATACAATGAGCAGTTCTTC. The gene calls are TRBV11-2 and TRBJ2-1; 7 nucleotides line up with TRBD2. There are 17 residues in the CDR3. The junction had 13 bases not matched to a gene; V was cut back by 4 bases and J by 4 bases. Per germline, CDR1 SGHAT and CDR2 FQNNGV.

V gene TRBV18 combines with J gene TRBJ2-3, with 12 bases aligning to TRBD2. This CDR3 region has 19 residues. Germline trimming cut 4 bases from V and 0 bases from J; bases unmatched to any gene: 11. The V gene's germline CDR1 is KGHSH and CDR2 LQKENI. CDR3 DNA: TGTGCCAGCTCACTTCGAATTGGGACTAGCGGGCTTAGCACAGATACGCAGTATTTT. The encoded protein is CASSLRIGTSGLSTDTQYF.

This clonotype was found many times. The chain carries TRBV5-1 and TRBJ2-7; 8 nucleotides line up with TRBD2. Germline values: CDR1 SGHRS, CDR2 YFSETQ. The CDR3 extends over 15 amino acids. V gave up 2 bases and J gave up 1 base; unmatched junction bases: 5. Written as DNA, the CDR3 is TGCGCCAGCAGCTTAAGCGGGGGACCTTCCTACGAGCAGTACTTC. Translation gives CASSLSGGPSYEQYF.

In this sample, this clonotype turned up a few times. The chain links TRBV20-1 to TRBJ2-7; D is ambiguous. Germline CDR1 reads DFQATT; CDR2 reads SNEGSKA (reference sequence). V was shortened by 0 bases and J by 2 bases, with 11 bases between the two germline ends. The CDR3 is made up of 14 amino acids. CDR3 in DNA: TGCAGTGCTAGAGACCAGGTAGAACCCTACGAGCAGTACTTC. It translates to CSARDQVEPYEQYF.

The table lists this clonotype with a few counts. The chain recombines TRBV2 with TRBJ2-1; 7 nucleotides align to TRBD2. Germline CDR1 SNHLY, CDR2 FYNNEI. This CDR3 contains 14 residues. The V and J ends lost 8 bases and 3 bases, in that order; junction bases with no gene match: 7. The CDR3 here is CASLSGRNYNEQFF. DNA of the CDR3: TGTGCCAGCCTTAGCGGGCGAAACTACAATGAGCAGTTCTTC.

The table lists this clonotype with many counts. The chain recombines TRBV4-2 with TRBJ2-3, with 13 bases matching TRBD2. The CDR3 has 15 residues. The J segment lost 3 bases and the V segment lost 5 bases, leaving 2 bases of the junction unmatched. The germline V gene has CDR1 LGHNA and CDR2 YNFKEQ. The CDR3 loop reads CASSGLAGDTDTQYF. The CDR3 DNA sequence: TGTGCCAGCAGCGGACTAGCGGGGGATACAGATACGCAGTATTTT.

This clonotype was seen a handful of times. The rearrangement links TRBV4-1 to TRBJ2-2; D gene ambiguous. There are 14 residues in the CDR3. V gave up 0 bases and J gave up 5 bases, with 7 bases separating them. In germline, CDR1 is MGHRA, CDR2 YSYEKL. CDR3 DNA sequence: TGCGCCAGCAGCCAAGACAGCTTTACCGGGGAGCTGTTTTTT. Amino acids: CASSQDSFTGELFF.

The chain couples TRBV7-9 to TRBJ2-1, with D perhaps matching TRBD1 (6 bases). The CDR3 loop spans 16 amino acids. The V gene lost 5 bases and the J gene lost 3 bases, with 17 bases spanning the gap. Germline V gene lookup returns CDR1 SEHNR and CDR2 FQNEAQ (reference sequence). The CDR3 loop is CASSPTTGRNYNEQFF. The DNA of the CDR3 is TGTGCCAGCAGCCCTACAACAGGGCGGAACTACAATGAGCAGTTCTTC.

The chain is built from TRBV15 and TRBJ2-1; D may be TRBD2 (5 bases). With 2 bases removed from V and 0 bases from J, the gap between germline ends came to 14 bases. The CDR3 is made up of 17 amino acids. Germline V gene data show CDR1 as LNHNV and CDR2 as YYDKDF (reference sequence). The CDR3 region is CATSRLKRGFSYNEQFF. The CDR3 region has the DNA TGTGCCACCAGCAGACTTAAACGGGGATTCTCCTACAATGAGCAGTTCTTC.

In this sample, this clonotype turned up a few times. The chain is built from TRBV30 and TRBJ2-2; possibly TRBD1 or TRBD2 for D (6 bases each). Germline V gene sequence: CDR1 GTSNPN, CDR2 SVGIG (reference sequence). The CDR3 is 14 amino acids. Between the trimmed V and J ends, which lost 0 bases and 4 bases, there was a span of 9 bases. CDR3 nucleotide sequence: TGTGCCTGGAGTGTACGGGGGCTCACCGGGGAGCTGTTTTTT. It specifies CAWSVRGLTGELFF.

The chain has TRBV28 and TRBJ2-1, with 12 bases identical to TRBD2. The germline V gene encodes CDR1 MDHEN and CDR2 SYDVKM. Trimming removed 2 bases from V and 10 bases from J; junction bases left unmatched: 15. The CDR3 totals 18 residues. In DNA, the CDR3 is TGTGCCAGCAGTTTAGATCCCCATATGCTAGCGGGGGGGCAGGAGCAGTTCTTC. Encoded protein: CASSLDPHMLAGGQEQFF.

This clonotype turned up a few times. V usage is TRBV2 and J usage is TRBJ2-5; a possible D gene is TRBD1 (6 bases). V was shortened by 0 bases and J by 2 bases, with 19 bases between the two germline ends. Per germline, CDR1 SNHLY and CDR2 FYNNEI. The CDR3 is 18 amino acids. The DNA for the CDR3 is TGTGCCAGCAGTGAAGCTCCTTACAGGGTGAGGGAGCAAGAGACCCAGTACTTC. It yields the protein CASSEAPYRVREQETQYF.

This clonotype was picked up a small number of times. The genes are TRBV18 and TRBJ1-1; D not resolved. Trimming took 0 bases from V and 0 from J, leaving 17 bases between them. Looked up from germline, CDR1 is KGHSH and CDR2 is LQKENI. The CDR3 length is 18 residues. The CDR3 region is CASSPPSEQPILNTEAFF. In DNA, the CDR3 is TGTGCCAGCTCACCACCGTCTGAACAGCCAATTTTGAACACTGAAGCTTTCTTT. Drawing the rest from reference TRBV18 and TRBJ1-1, the complete variable domain is NAGVMQNPRHLVRRRGQEARLRCSPMKGHSHVYWYRQLPEEGLKFMVYLQKENIIDESGMPKERFSAEFPKEGPSILRIQQVVRGDSAAYFCASSPPSEQPILNTEAFFGQGTRLTVV.

The chain joins TRBV6-5 to TRBJ2-7; no reliable D call. This CDR3 has 14 amino acids. Per the germline V gene, CDR1 is MNHEY and CDR2 is SVGAGI. Trimming removed 1 base at V and 1 base at J, with 8 bases between. CDR3 sequence reads: CASSYFIYSYEQYF. The CDR3 DNA reads TGTGCCAGCAGTTACTTTATTTATTCCTACGAGCAGTACTTC.

This clonotype occurred a few times. The genes are TRBV29-1 and TRBJ2-5; D unclear. V was trimmed by 3 bases and J by 5 bases, leaving 13 bases between them. The CDR3 consists of 13 residues. Germline lookup yields CDR1 SQVTM and CDR2 ANQGSEA. Here the CDR3 DNA reads TGCAGCGTTGACACTGATTATGAGGAGACCCAGTACTTC. It translates to CSVDTDYEETQYF.

This clonotype was counted between two and nine times. The J gene is TRBJ2-7, the V gene TRBV6-1; D is unresolved. V lost 6 bases and J 5 bases, leaving 11 bases between the germline ends. The V gene's germline CDR1 is MNHNS and CDR2 SASEGT. The CDR3 covers 12 residues. CDR3 protein: CASREPQDEQYF. Here the CDR3 DNA reads TGTGCCAGCAGGGAACCCCAGGACGAGCAGTACTTC.

This clonotype was counted at least ten times. V and J are TRBV4-3 and TRBJ2-3; no firm D call. Trimming removed 1 base at V and 3 bases at J, with 14 bases between. The CDR3 has 16 residues. CDR1 and CDR2 from the germline V gene are LGHNA and YSLEER. The CDR3 region has the DNA TGCGCCAGCAGCCAAGGGGTTGGTAGTGCGACAGATACGCAGTATTTT. Protein sequence: CASSQGVGSATDTQYF.

The V call is TRBV11-1, the J call TRBJ2-4; D call uncertain. Germline values: CDR1 SGHAT, CDR2 FQDESV (reference sequence). The CDR3 consists of 12 residues. V was cut by 5 bases and J by 4 bases, with 6 bases left in between. CDR3 region: CASSDFKNIQYF. The CDR3 nucleotides are TGTGCCAGCAGCGATTTTAAAAACATTCAGTACTTC.

CDR3 residues: CASSANIAGGYEQYF. In nucleotides, the CDR3 is TGTGCCAGCAGCGCCAACATAGCGGGAGGTTACGAGCAGTACTTC. The chain joins TRBV7-2 to TRBJ2-7; 10 bases line up with TRBD2. Germline V gives CDR1 SGHTA, CDR2 FQGNSA. V was clipped by 5 bases and J by 4 bases; unmatched bases: 8. This CDR3 contains 15 residues.

The sample holds many counts of this clonotype. The chain joins TRBV7-3 to TRBJ2-3; 7 bases are a match to TRBD1. Germline V gene lookup returns CDR1 SGHTA and CDR2 FQGTGA. Losses at the gene ends were 2 bases for V and 1 base for J; bases not matched to a gene: 3. This CDR3 contains 15 residues. The CDR3 loop reads CASSLQGDRTDTQYF. CDR3 nucleotide sequence: TGTGCCAGCAGCTTACAGGGGGACCGCACAGATACGCAGTATTTT.

This clonotype was detected ten times or more. The V call is TRBV4-1, the J call TRBJ2-3; a possible D gene is TRBD2 (5 bases). The CDR3 is made up of 17 amino acids. Germline CDR1 reads MGHRA; CDR2 reads YSYEKL. V lost 4 bases and J lost 0, with 17 bases in between. CDR3 sequence (DNA): TGCGCCAGCAGCCTAAGAGGGAGTGCCGCTAGCACAGATACGCAGTATTTT. This encodes CASSLRGSAASTDTQYF.

This clonotype was seen a few times. The chain couples TRBV7-6 to TRBJ2-2; 10 bases are a match to TRBD1. Per germline, CDR1 SGHVS and CDR2 FNYEAQ. CDR3 size: 17 residues. J gave up 3 bases and V 6 bases, and 10 bases lay outside the gene matches. DNA for the CDR3: TGTGCCAGCAGGTGGGGACAGGGGTTGGATGACACCGGGGAGCTGTTTTTT. Amino acid sequence: CASRWGQGLDDTGELFF. Full variable domain (remainder filled in from reference TRBV7-6 and TRBJ2-2): GAGVSQSPRYKVTKRGQDVALRCDPISGHVSLYWYRQALGQGPEFLTYFNYEAQQDKSGLPNDRFSAERPEGSISTLTIQRTEQRDSAMYRCASRWGQGLDDTGELFFGEGSRLTVL.

V and J are TRBV10-3 and TRBJ2-3; 13 positions match TRBD2. Trimming took 6 bases from V and 4 from J; bases not matched to a gene: 10. There are 17 residues in the CDR3. Germline-derived CDR1 and CDR2 are ENHRY and SYGVKD. The CDR3, as DNA: TGTGCCATCAGCCCCGGGACTAGCGGGATGAGCTCAGATACGCAGTATTTT. Translation: CAISPGTSGMSSDTQYF.